The rows below give T cell receptor beta chains drawn from one sample of a study of blood T cell repertoires in COVID-19. Sequenced by immunoSEQ multiplex PCR; TCRdb stores in-frame clones only, minus some. The sample records roughly 250,000 clones, 82% being singletons. The sequenced sample was peripheral blood. The receptors shown here come from a woman aged 55-69 years with active or convalescent COVID-19. Both conserved end residues are part of each CDR3. Each record gives: V gene, CDR3 length, D gene, clone size, J gene, CDR3 DNA, CDR3 protein. The D gene is left open where the match is weak. Size is omitted from some rows. Given values are once, few, many or a class for expanded clones.

v_gene: TRBV5-6; len: 16; d_gene: NA; abundance: few; j_gene: TRBJ1-2; CDR3nt: TGTGCCAGCAGCTTGTTGCAGCCCGGAGGTGGCTATGGCTACACCTTC; CDR3aa: CASSLLQPGGGYGYTF
v_gene: TRBV2; len: 13; d_gene: NA; abundance: NA; j_gene: TRBJ2-1; CDR3nt: TGTGCCAGCAAGGCAGGGCAGTACAATGAGCAGTTCTTC; CDR3aa: CASKAGQYNEQFF
v_gene: TRBV19; len: 14; d_gene: TRBD1; abundance: NA; j_gene: TRBJ1-5; CDR3nt: TGTGCCAGTAGCCTCAGACAGGGGCATCAGCCCCAGCATTTT; CDR3aa: CASSLRQGHQPQHF
v_gene: TRBV3-1/TRBV3-2; len: 15; d_gene: TRBD1; abundance: once; j_gene: TRBJ2-2; CDR3nt: TGTGCCAGCAGCCCCGGGACAGGTAACACCGGGGAGCTGTTTTTT; CDR3aa: CASSPGTGNTGELFF
v_gene: TRBV30; len: 13; d_gene: TRBD1; abundance: NA; j_gene: TRBJ2-7; CDR3nt: TGTGCCTGGAGCTGGGGACAGTCCTACGAGCAGTACTTC; CDR3aa: CAWSWGQSYEQYF
v_gene: TRBV3-1/TRBV3-2; len: 13; d_gene: TRBD1; abundance: NA; j_gene: TRBJ1-2; CDR3nt: TGTGCCAGCAGCCCCGGGGACAGCTATGGCTACACCTTC; CDR3aa: CASSPGDSYGYTF
v_gene: TRBV6-5; len: 14; d_gene: TRBD1; abundance: once; j_gene: TRBJ1-6; CDR3nt: TGTGCCAGCAGTTATCAGGGGGCCGATTCACCCCTCCACTTT; CDR3aa: CASSYQGADSPLHF
v_gene: TRBV7-9; len: 14; d_gene: TRBD2; abundance: NA; j_gene: TRBJ2-5; CDR3nt: TGTGCCAGCAGCCAGGGACTAGCGGAACGCTCCCAGTACTTC; CDR3aa: CASSQGLAERSQYF
v_gene: TRBV27; len: 14; d_gene: NA; abundance: NA; j_gene: TRBJ1-1; CDR3nt: TGTGCCAGCAGTTTAGGTCGAGGGAGTACTGAAGCTTTCTTT; CDR3aa: CASSLGRGSTEAFF
v_gene: TRBV6-4; len: 15; d_gene: TRBD2; abundance: NA; j_gene: TRBJ2-5; CDR3nt: TGTGCCAGCAGCCCTAGCGGGGGGGACCAAGAGACCCAGTACTTC; CDR3aa: CASSPSGGDQETQYF
v_gene: TRBV30; len: 14; d_gene: TRBD2; abundance: NA; j_gene: TRBJ2-5; CDR3nt: TGTGCCTCCTCCGTAGCTAGCGGGGGAGAGACCCAGTACTTC; CDR3aa: CASSVASGGETQYF
v_gene: TRBV7-9; len: 17; d_gene: TRBD2; abundance: NA; j_gene: TRBJ2-1; CDR3nt: TGTGCCAGCAGCTACGCCGGGACTAGCGGGGGGGCCAATGAGCAGTTCTTC; CDR3aa: CASSYAGTSGGANEQFF